Below are 3 T cell receptor beta chains sequenced from a single sample in a study of T cell repertoires in cytomegalovirus infection. These receptors' antigens are unknown. TCRdb used MiXCR to reprocess the reads, holding one entry per CDR3 protein. The table has around 430,000 distinct CDR3 sequences, about 44% seen once. The sequencing here drew on cultured PBMCs, taken from culture after CMV antigen stimulation. The receptors originated from a human donor in good health (CMV status not recorded). Some clones in this sample may be carry-over from other donors' samples.

This clonotype was found a few times. This rearrangement joins TRBV10-3 to TRBJ2-7; tentatively, D is TRBD1 (5 bases). In germline, CDR1 is ENHRY, CDR2 SYGVKD. The CDR3 has 14 amino acids. With 0 bases removed from V and 3 bases from J, the gap between germline ends came to 9 bases. CDR3 protein: CAISESRRVYEQYF. The CDR3, as DNA: TGTGCCATCAGTGAGTCTCGCAGGGTCTACGAGCAGTACTTC.

The chain employs TRBV12-3 or TRBV12-4 and TRBJ2-6, with D possibly TRBD1 on 6 matching bases. Trimming took off 5 bases at V and 0 bases at J, with 23 bases between the two ends. The CDR3 spans 20 residues. CDR3: CASSTRPLLQGHSGANVLTF. The CDR3 DNA reads as TGTGCCAGCAGTACTCGGCCGCTCCTACAGGGCCACTCTGGGGCCAACGTCCTGACTTTC.

The J gene is TRBJ1-2, the V gene TRBV4-1; 11 bases match TRBD1. The CDR3 has 17 amino acids. From germline, CDR1 is MGHRA and CDR2 YSYEKL. After removal of 0 bases from V and 5 bases from J, the junction contained 8 bases not matched to a gene. The CDR3 sequence: CASSQDDLGTGGYGYTF. The CDR3 DNA is TGCGCCAGCAGCCAAGATGATCTCGGGACAGGGGGGTATGGCTACACCTTC.